What follows are 23 T cell receptor beta chains derived from one specimen sequenced in a study of sequential checkpoint blockade in melanoma. Profiled with immunoSEQ multiplex PCR; TCRdb holds only in-frame clones, not every one. The sample records about 20,000 clones, 73% being singletons. Treatment meaning: randomized to nivolumab then ipilimumab (arm A) or the reverse (arm B). The specimen was CD8+ T cells sorted from blood (inferred from file names), collected from a patient given nivolumab and ipilimumab in sequence. These receptors all stem from a human donor with melanoma.

CDR3 loop: CASSPSGTSGSYSYEQYF. The CDR3 DNA is TGTGCCAGCTCACCTTCCGGGACTAGCGGGAGTTATTCCTACGAGCAGTACTTC. The rearrangement links TRBV18 to TRBJ2-7; TRBD2 aligns across 14 bases. V was clipped by 3 bases and J by 1 base; unmatched bases: 8. The CDR3 sequence is 18 residues long. The germline V gene has CDR1 KGHSH and CDR2 LQKENI.

This rearrangement joins TRBV5-6 to TRBJ2-1, with D possibly matching TRBD1 (6 bases). V was clipped by 0 bases and J by 3 bases, with 10 bases between them. There are 15 residues in the CDR3. Germline CDR1 is SGHDT and CDR2 is YYEEEE. CDR3 in DNA: TGTGCCAGCAGCTTGGCCCCGACAGGCTACAATGAGCAGTTCTTC. Translated: CASSLAPTGYNEQFF.

This clone came up a few times. The V gene is TRBV19, the J gene TRBJ2-5; 15 bases align to TRBD2. Germline CDR1 is LNHDA and CDR2 is SQIVND (reference sequence). The CDR3 length is 18 residues. Trimming cost V 1 base and J 6 bases; bases outside gene matches: 9. CDR3 region: CASSIGTSGRAPLQTQYF. CDR3 coding DNA: TGTGCCAGTAGTATAGGGACTAGCGGGAGGGCCCCCCTCCAGACCCAGTACTTC.

The chain links TRBV7-8 to TRBJ2-1; 11 bases match TRBD2. Looked up from germline, CDR1 is SGHVS and CDR2 is FQNEAQ. With 5 bases clipped from V and 4 bases from J, the junction kept 10 bases outside the gene matches. This CDR3 comprises 17 residues. The chain's CDR3 is CASSGLAGGPGYNEQFF. The CDR3 DNA is TGTGCCAGCAGCGGGTTAGCGGGGGGGCCGGGGTACAATGAGCAGTTCTTC.

V gene TRBV13 combines with J gene TRBJ1-1; a weak D match, TRBD1 (5 bases). V dropped 2 bases and J dropped 3 bases, with 13 bases sitting between them. This CDR3 is built from 15 residues. CDR1 and CDR2 from the germline V gene are PRHDT and FYEKMQ (reference sequence). The CDR3 is CASSLWGVLYTEAFF. Here the CDR3 DNA reads TGTGCCAGCAGCTTATGGGGGGTCCTTTACACTGAAGCTTTCTTT. Variable domain in full (rest from reference TRBV13 and TRBJ1-1): AAGVIQSPRHLIKEKRETATLKCYPIPRHDTVYWYQQGPGQDPQFLISFYEKMQSDKGSIPDRFSAQQFSDYHSELNMSSLELGDSALYFCASSLWGVLYTEAFFGQGTRLTVV.

The genes are TRBV27 and TRBJ2-4, with D possibly TRBD2 on 5 matching bases. Germline CDR1 is MNHEY and CDR2 is SMNVEV (reference sequence). V was pared by 3 bases and J by 8 bases, with 11 bases between. CDR3 size: 13 residues. CDR3 nucleotide sequence: TGTGCCAGCAGTTTCACTAGTAGCCACATTCAGTACTTC. Protein: CASSFTSSHIQYF.

This clone showed up just a few times. The chain joins TRBV5-6 to TRBJ2-5, with D unclear. The CDR3 has 16 residues. V dropped 0 bases and J dropped 5 bases, with 17 bases sitting between them. Germline CDR1 SGHDT, CDR2 YYEEEE. The CDR3: CASSLAYTRVRETQYF. The CDR3 DNA follows: TGTGCCAGCAGCTTGGCTTATACGAGAGTCCGGGAGACCCAGTACTTC.

The chain joins TRBV9 to TRBJ2-6, with 10 bases that match TRBD1. This CDR3 region has 16 residues. V gave up 3 bases and J gave up 4 bases; unmatched junction bases: 4. The V gene's germline CDR1 is SGDLS and CDR2 YYNGEE. The CDR3 DNA reads as TGTGCCAGCAGCGAGGGACAGGGGATCGGGGCCAACGTCCTGACTTTC. The encoded protein is CASSEGQGIGANVLTF.

This chain joins TRBV29-1 and TRBJ1-1, with 10 bases identical to TRBD1. The germline V gene has CDR1 SQVTM and CDR2 ANQGSEA. CDR3 length: 14 amino acids. V lost 2 bases and J lost 7; bases outside the gene matches: 7. The CDR3 loop is CSVETRDRGIEAFF. The CDR3 coding sequence is TGCAGCGTTGAAACCCGGGACAGGGGCATTGAAGCTTTCTTT.

The chain recombines TRBV30 with TRBJ1-3; D may be TRBD1 (5 bases). Germline V gene data show CDR1 as GTSNPN and CDR2 as SVGIG (reference sequence). The CDR3 runs to 17 residues. Trimming cost V 0 bases and J 6 bases, with 21 bases left between them. CDR3 DNA sequence: TGTGCCTGGAGTGTACTGGGAGGGGACCTTTTGGAAAACACCATATATTTT. Translated: CAWSVLGGDLLENTIYF.

This clone was observed a handful of times. The chain joins TRBV7-2 to TRBJ1-1; D is undetermined. Germline values: CDR1 SGHTA, CDR2 FQGNSA. The CDR3 length is 13 residues. The ends were cut back, 2 bases at V and 0 bases at J, with 4 bases in the middle. This chain's CDR3 is CASSLYLNTEAFF. DNA for the CDR3: TGTGCCAGCAGCTTATATTTGAACACTGAAGCTTTCTTT.

The chain uses TRBV30 and TRBJ1-1, with 7 nucleotides matching TRBD1. The germline CDR1 and CDR2 sequences are GTSNPN and SVGIG (reference sequence). The CDR3 is made up of 14 amino acids. Trimming removed 4 bases from V and 1 base from J; junction bases left unmatched: 6. The CDR3 loop is CAWILDRPNTEAFF. The CDR3 DNA reads TGTGCCTGGATCTTGGACAGGCCGAACACTGAAGCTTTCTTT.

A note on this clone: A read error may account for a junction end that differs from germline. The chain carries TRBV5-4 and TRBJ1-2, with a tentative D call TRBD1 (5 bases). The germline CDR1 and CDR2 sequences are SGHNT and YYREEE (reference sequence). The CDR3 has 13 amino acids. In nucleotides, the CDR3 is TGTGCCAGCAGCCGCCGAGGGGACTATGGCCACACCTTC. Residues: CASSRRGDYGHTF.

The chain combines TRBV7-9 with TRBJ2-7; D not certain. Germline CDR1 reads SEHNR; CDR2 reads FQNEAQ (reference sequence). The V and J ends lost 5 bases and 4 bases respectively, with 18 bases between them. This CDR3 is built from 15 residues. The CDR3 sequence: CASSAVSSASYEQYF. The CDR3, as DNA: TGTGCCAGCAGCGCGGTGTCATCCGCATCTTACGAGCAGTACTTC.

The chain employs TRBV6-4 and TRBJ2-2, with D maybe TRBD1 (6 bases). Trimming pared 4 bases from V and 8 bases from J, leaving 14 bases between. The germline V gene encodes CDR1 MRHNA and CDR2 SNTAGT. The CDR3 runs 14 residues. CDR3 sequence (DNA): TGTGCCAGCAGTGCGGCAGGGGAAGAAGGGGAGCTGTTTTTT. This encodes CASSAAGEEGELFF.

V gene TRBV19 combines with J gene TRBJ1-5, with a possible D match to TRBD1 (5 bases). The length of the CDR3 is 16 residues. From germline, CDR1 is LNHDA and CDR2 SQIVND (reference sequence). Trimming removed 1 base at V and 4 bases at J, with 14 bases between. The CDR3 DNA follows: TGTGCCAGTAGTATAGGGGCCAGGGTGGGGAATCAGCCCCAGCATTTT. Residues: CASSIGARVGNQPQHF. Combining the CDR3 with reference TRBV19 and TRBJ1-5 gives the whole variable domain DGGITQSPKYLFRKEGQNVTLSCEQNLNHDAMYWYRQDPGQGLRLIYYSQIVNDFQKGDIAEGYSVSREKKESFPLTVTSAQKNPTAFYLCASSIGARVGNQPQHFGDGTRLSIL.

Only a few counts were recorded for this clone. This chain connects TRBV6-5 to TRBJ2-5; D perhaps matches TRBD2 (6 bases). The CDR3 consists of 14 residues. CDR1 and CDR2 from the germline V gene are MNHEY and SVGAGI. V lost 7 bases, J lost 0 bases, and 12 bases lay in between. CDR3 protein: CASTKSGDQETQYF. CDR3 coding DNA: TGTGCCAGCACCAAGTCGGGGGACCAAGAGACCCAGTACTTC.

The genes are TRBV18 and TRBJ2-1; 9 bases match TRBD1. From germline, CDR1 is KGHSH and CDR2 LQKENI. Germline trimming cut 6 bases from V and 7 bases from J; bases unmatched to any gene: 7. The CDR3 is 14 amino acids. The CDR3 DNA is TGTGCCAGCTCCGCCGGGACAGGGCTAAATGAGCAGTTCTTC. Translated, it gives CASSAGTGLNEQFF.

Notes on this clone: Other nucleotide sequences from this sample produce the same CDR3. This chain connects TRBV5-6 to TRBJ2-7; 8 nucleotides match TRBD1. The germline gives CDR1 SGHDT, CDR2 YYEEEE. Trimming cost V 4 bases and J 6 bases; bases outside gene matches: 9. This CDR3 region has 14 residues. The CDR3 sequence: CASSPGQGWREQYF. The CDR3 DNA is TGTGCCAGCAGCCCCGGACAGGGATGGCGCGAGCAGTACTTC.

This clone was seen more than once but under ten times. The junction differs from germline at one of its ends, possibly a read error. The chain has TRBV7-3 and TRBJ2-1; D unresolved. Germline assignment: CDR1 SGHTA and CDR2 FQGTGA. CDR3 size: 15 residues. CDR3 bases: TGCGCCAGCAAGGTAGAAGCGTCTACCTACAATGAGCAGTTCTTC. Translated: CASKVEASTYNEQFF. Drawing the rest from reference TRBV7-3 and TRBJ2-1, the complete variable domain is GAGVSQTPSNKVTEKGKYVELRCDPISGHTALYWYRQSLGQGPEFLIYFQGTGAADDSGLPNDRFFAVRPEGSVSTLKIQRTERGDSAVYLCASKVEASTYNEQFFGPGTRLTVL.

The CDR3 region is CASSSQGWPYEQYF. The CDR3 nucleotides are TGTGCCAGCAGCTCGCAGGGATGGCCCTACGAGCAGTACTTC. The chain links TRBV5-6 to TRBJ2-7; D may be TRBD1 (5 bases). Trimming cost V 3 bases and J 2 bases, with 12 bases left between them. Germline V lookup: CDR1 SGHDT, CDR2 YYEEEE. The CDR3 covers 14 residues.

This clone was seen only a few times. The chain employs TRBV19 and TRBJ2-5, with 11 bases matching TRBD1. Germline trimming cut 6 bases from V and 0 bases from J; bases unmatched to any gene: 12. The V gene's germline CDR1 is LNHDA and CDR2 SQIVND (reference sequence). The CDR3 contains 18 residues. The CDR3 region is CASSGQGAPRSYQETQYF. The DNA for the CDR3 is TGTGCCAGTAGCGGACAGGGGGCACCCCGATCGTACCAAGAGACCCAGTACTTC.

The chain is built from TRBV5-1 and TRBJ2-1, with D uncertain. This CDR3 spans 18 amino acids. Germline CDR1 reads SGHRS; CDR2 reads YFSETQ. Trimming cost V 1 base and J 0 bases, with 17 bases left between them. In nucleotides, the CDR3 is TGCGCCAGCAGCTTGTTCCTGGCAGGCCTAAGCTCCTACAATGAGCAGTTCTTC. It encodes CASSLFLAGLSSYNEQFF.